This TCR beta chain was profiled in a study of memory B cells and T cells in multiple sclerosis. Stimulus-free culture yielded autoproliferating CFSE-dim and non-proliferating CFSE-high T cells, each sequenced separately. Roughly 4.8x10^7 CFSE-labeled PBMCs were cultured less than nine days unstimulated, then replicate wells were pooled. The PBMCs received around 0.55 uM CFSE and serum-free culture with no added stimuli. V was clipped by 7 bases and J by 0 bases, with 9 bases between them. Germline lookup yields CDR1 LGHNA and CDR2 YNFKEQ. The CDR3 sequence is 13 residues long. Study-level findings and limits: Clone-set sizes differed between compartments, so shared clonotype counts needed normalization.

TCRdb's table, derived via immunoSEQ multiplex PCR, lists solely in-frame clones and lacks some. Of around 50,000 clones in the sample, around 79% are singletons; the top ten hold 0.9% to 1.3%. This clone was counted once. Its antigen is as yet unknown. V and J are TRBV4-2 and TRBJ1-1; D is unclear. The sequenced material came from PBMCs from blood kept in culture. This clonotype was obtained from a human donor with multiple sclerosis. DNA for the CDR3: TGTGCCAGCAAATTAGAAGTGAACACTGAAGCTTTCTTT. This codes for CASKLEVNTEAFF.